One sample yielded the 15 T cell receptor beta chains listed below, sequenced in a study of technical replicates of blood from several donors. Data came from immunoSEQ multiplex PCR; TCRdb stores just in-frame clones and leaves some out. Of about 80,000 clones in the sample, 85% to 95% were seen once. Sequenced: T cells isolated from PBMCs. These receptors all stem from a human donor in good health.

The chain is built from TRBV5-4 and TRBJ2-7, with 8 bases fitting TRBD2. The CDR3 sequence is 15 residues long. The V gene end was trimmed by 3 bases and the J gene end by 3 bases; junction bases not matched to a gene: 8. Germline lookup yields CDR1 SGHNT and CDR2 YYREEE (reference sequence). As DNA, the CDR3 is TGTGCCAGCAGCTCCACGGGAACTAGCGGCTACGAGCAGTACTTC. It is translated as CASSSTGTSGYEQYF.

This clone was counted a single time. V usage is TRBV15 and J usage is TRBJ2-3, with D unclear. Trimming shortened V by 3 bases and J by 0 bases, and 7 bases separated the two germline ends. CDR3 size: 14 residues. Germline V gives CDR1 LNHNV, CDR2 YYDKDF (reference sequence). CDR3 sequence: CATSRTGSTDTQYF. The CDR3 nucleotides read TGTGCCACCAGCAGGACTGGTAGCACAGATACGCAGTATTTT.

This clone has only one observation. CDR3 region: CASSVGRANTEAFF. CDR3 nucleotide sequence: TGTGCCAGCAGCGTAGGCAGGGCGAACACTGAAGCTTTCTTT. The chain combines TRBV9 with TRBJ1-1; D may be TRBD1 (5 bases). V was clipped by 0 bases and J by 1 base, with 7 bases between them. CDR3 length equals 14 residues. Germline V lookup: CDR1 SGDLS, CDR2 YYNGEE.

This chain uses TRBV4-3 with TRBJ2-2; the match to TRBD2 covers 12 bases. The V and J ends lost 2 bases and 7 bases, in that order; junction bases with no gene match: 8. The CDR3 totals 17 residues. Germline V gives CDR1 LGHNA, CDR2 YSLEER. The CDR3 DNA reads as TGCGCCAGCAGCCAATACGGACTAGCGGGGAGGGGCGGGGAGCTGTTTTTT. Encoded protein: CASSQYGLAGRGGELFF.

The chain carries TRBV7-2 and TRBJ1-1, with TRBD1 matching over 7 bases. There are 15 residues in the CDR3. Germline CDR1 SGHTA, CDR2 FQGNSA. Trimming removed 6 bases from V and 1 base from J; junction bases left unmatched: 8. CDR3 DNA sequence: TGTGCCAGCAGTAGACGTAGACAGGGGAACACTGAAGCTTTCTTT. This encodes CASSRRRQGNTEAFF.

The V gene is TRBV25-1, the J gene TRBJ2-5; perhaps TRBD1 as D (6 bases). CDR3 length: 14 amino acids. Germline V gives CDR1 MGHDK, CDR2 SYGVNS. The V gene lost 5 bases and the J gene lost 0 bases, with 10 bases spanning the gap. CDR3 amino acids: CASSPGHYQETQYF. CDR3 sequence (DNA): TGTGCCAGCAGTCCGGGACACTACCAAGAGACCCAGTACTTC.

The gene calls are TRBV4-3 and TRBJ2-7, with 11 bases that match TRBD2. Losses at the gene ends were 8 bases for V and 6 bases for J; bases not matched to a gene: 9. The germline gives CDR1 LGHNA, CDR2 YSLEER. The CDR3 has 14 residues. The CDR3 is CASPPLAGEGEQYF. The CDR3 coding sequence is TGCGCCAGCCCCCCACTAGCGGGAGAAGGCGAGCAGTACTTC.

The CDR3 DNA follows: TGTGCCAGCTCCCTTCCCTTAGGGGGGGAAACTGAAGCTTTCTTT. Translated: CASSLPLGGETEAFF. This chain connects TRBV18 to TRBJ1-1; tentatively, D is TRBD1 (6 bases). Germline V gene sequence: CDR1 KGHSH, CDR2 LQKENI. V was cut by 6 bases and J by 5 bases, with 19 bases left in between. CDR3 length: 15 residues. The complete variable domain, with remaining parts taken from reference TRBV18 and TRBJ1-1, reads NAGVMQNPRHLVRRRGQEARLRCSPMKGHSHVYWYRQLPEEGLKFMVYLQKENIIDESGMPKERFSAEFPKEGPSILRIQQVVRGDSAAYFCASSLPLGGETEAFFGQGTRLTVV.

This chain uses TRBV30 with TRBJ2-3, with TRBD1 matching 8 bases. The CDR3 loop spans 15 amino acids. Germline V CDR1 and CDR2: GTSNPN, SVGIG (reference sequence). V was clipped by 4 bases and J by 2 bases; unmatched bases: 8. This CDR3 reads CAWTTRDRHTDTQYF. The CDR3, as DNA: TGTGCCTGGACCACCCGGGACAGGCACACAGATACGCAGTATTTT.

V usage is TRBV29-1 and J usage is TRBJ2-3; the match to TRBD1 covers 8 bases. The germline V gene encodes CDR1 SQVTM and CDR2 ANQGSEA. V trimming: 2 bases; J trimming: 2 bases; junction bases outside the gene matches: 9. The CDR3 is 16 residues long. The DNA of the CDR3 is TGCAGCGTTGAAATTACAGGGGGACCTGACACAGATACGCAGTATTTT. This codes for CSVEITGGPDTDTQYF.

CDR3 residues: CASSILGSSGNTIYF. The CDR3 nucleotides are TGTGCCAGTAGTATATTGGGGAGCTCTGGAAACACCATATATTTT. The genes are TRBV19 and TRBJ1-3; D is ambiguous. V was shortened by 2 bases and J by 0 bases, with 8 bases between the two germline ends. This CDR3 is 15 amino acids long. Germline V CDR1 and CDR2: LNHDA, SQIVND (reference sequence).

The J gene is TRBJ2-2, the V gene TRBV4-2; D is uncertain. Trimming took off 4 bases at V and 1 base at J, with 10 bases between the two ends. The CDR3 runs to 15 residues. CDR1 and CDR2 from the germline V gene are LGHNA and YNFKEQ. Written as DNA, the CDR3 is TGTGCCAGCAGCCCCGGGTTCAGGAACACCGGGGAGCTGTTTTTT. This translates into CASSPGFRNTGELFF.

V gene TRBV19 combines with J gene TRBJ1-3; D gene ambiguous. This CDR3 comprises 15 residues. Germline CDR1 LNHDA, CDR2 SQIVND (reference sequence). Trimming left V 1 base short and J 0 bases short, with 7 bases between. The CDR3 sequence is CASSIVADSGNTIYF. For the CDR3, the DNA is TGTGCCAGTAGTATAGTGGCGGACTCTGGAAACACCATATATTTT.

The chain joins TRBV28 to TRBJ1-1; D gene ambiguous. The CDR3 runs to 11 residues. Trimming removed 5 bases from V and 7 bases from J, with 8 bases in between. From germline, CDR1 is MDHEN and CDR2 SYDVKM. CDR3: CASSKRSEAFF. CDR3 nucleotides: TGTGCCAGCAGTAAGAGGAGTGAAGCTTTCTTT.

The rearrangement uses TRBV5-6 and TRBJ2-1; TRBD2 aligns across 10 bases. Germline V CDR1 and CDR2: SGHDT, YYEEEE. Trimming removed 6 bases from V and 5 bases from J; junction bases left unmatched: 5. This CDR3 has 14 residues. CDR3 nucleotides: TGTGCCAGCACCATGGGACTAGCGAACAATGAGCAGTTCTTC. It specifies CASTMGLANNEQFF.